These T cell receptor beta chains were read from a single sample in a study of OX40 agonist ivuxolimab in advanced cancers. TCRdb keeps only in-frame clones here, not all; method: immunoSEQ multiplex PCR. The repertoire holds 65,000 to 95,000 clones, with about 84% as singletons. Specimen: CD4+ or CD8+ T cells sorted from blood, collected in a trial of the OX40 agonist ivuxolimab. These receptors were obtained from an adult with an advanced solid tumor such as melanoma, head and neck, liver or kidney cancer. Each CDR3 is given with its conserved first and last residue. D genes are given only for firm matches. Size tells how often a clone was seen (once, few, many) or the class of an expanded clone, and some rows leave it out.

.,TRBD2,TRBV11-3,TRBJ2-5,TGTGCCAGCAGCCCGGGGGGTAGAGAGACCCAGTACTTC,CASSPGGRETQYF
.,TRBD1,TRBV7-3,TRBJ1-1,TGTGCCAGCAGCCCCGGGACAGGGGGGAGGGTGAACACTGAAGCTTTCTTT,CASSPGTGGRVNTEAFF
.,.,TRBV7-3,TRBJ2-5,TGTGCCAGCAGCTTAGATGGAATTTCCGGGGCCCAGTACTTC,CASSLDGISGAQYF
.,TRBD1,TRBV5-1,TRBJ1-4,TGCGCCAGCAGCTTGGGGGACAGGGGCGCAGAAGAAGCCCTTTTT,CASSLGDRGAEEALF
.,.,TRBV7-6,TRBJ2-7,TGTGCCAGCAGCTTAGCAAGCGCCGGGACCTGGGCCTACGAGCAGTACTTC,CASSLASAGTWAYEQYF
.,.,TRBV27,TRBJ2-7,TGTGCCAGCAGTAACAGGGAGCGTTACGAGCAGTACTTC,CASSNRERYEQYF
once,TRBD1,TRBV19,TRBJ1-4,TGTGCCAGTAGTCTCGGGACAGCGTCAAGGTCAACTAATGAAAAACTGTTTTTT,CASSLGTASRSTNEKLFF
once,.,TRBV2,TRBJ1-1,TGTGCCAGCAGAGAACGGGTACTGAACACTGAAGCTTTCTTT,CASRERVLNTEAFF
.,.,TRBV7-2,TRBJ1-3,TGTGCCAGCAGCTTAGGGGGACTCTACTACTCTGGAAACACCATATATTTT,CASSLGGLYYSGNTIYF
.,TRBD1,TRBV7-9,TRBJ2-6,TGTGCCATCGACAGGGTGTCCTCTGGGGCCAACGTCCTGACTTTC,CAIDRVSSGANVLTF
.,TRBD1,TRBV7-2,TRBJ1-1,TGTGCCAGCAGCTTAGACGGGACAGGAAAAATCACTGAAGCTTTCTTT,CASSLDGTGKITEAFF
.,.,TRBV5-1,TRBJ2-1,TGCGCCAGCCGGGAACAGGCTATTCAATACAATGAGCAGTTCTTC,CASREQAIQYNEQFF
.,.,TRBV4-1,TRBJ1-1,TGCGCCAGCAGCCAAGCTACCCGGAGCACTGAAGCTTTCTTT,CASSQATRSTEAFF
once,.,TRBV15,TRBJ1-1,TGTGCCACCAGCAGTGGCGGGGACACTGAAGCTTTCTTT,CATSSGGDTEAFF
.,TRBD2,TRBV5-1,TRBJ2-5,TGCGCCAGCAGCCCCTTGACTAGCGGACAAGAGACCCAGTACTTC,CASSPLTSGQETQYF
few,.,TRBV19,TRBJ1-5,TGTGCCAGTAGTATAGAACGCAGGGAACAGCCCCAGCATTTT,CASSIERREQPQHF
.,TRBD2,TRBV5-1,TRBJ2-3,TGCGCCAGCAGCCGACTAGCGGGTAGCACAGATACGCAGTATTTT,CASSRLAGSTDTQYF
.,TRBD1,TRBV2,TRBJ1-3,TGTGCCAGCAGGGACAGGTCCTCCGGAAACACCATATATTTT,CASRDRSSGNTIYF
.,.,TRBV2,TRBJ1-3,TGTGCCAGCAGTGAAGTGCAGGGACCTGGAAACACCATATATTTT,CASSEVQGPGNTIYF
once,.,TRBV5-6,TRBJ2-3,TGTGCCAGCAGCTTGGGCAGGTTACCTAGCACAGATACGCAGTATTTT,CASSLGRLPSTDTQYF
few,TRBD1,TRBV7-2,TRBJ1-3,TGTGCCAGCAGCCGTGCAGGGGGCTTCGGAAACACCATATATTTT,CASSRAGGFGNTIYF
.,.,TRBV5-1,TRBJ2-1,TGCGCCAGCAGCTTGGGGGGCCCCTACAATGAGCAGTTCTTC,CASSLGGPYNEQFF
.,TRBD1,TRBV18,TRBJ2-7,TGTGCCAGCTCACCAAATGGACAGGGGGCCTACGAGCAGTACTTC,CASSPNGQGAYEQYF
.,TRBD2,TRBV5-4,TRBJ2-7,TGTGCCAGCAGCACGAGACTAGCGGGAGCGGATGAGCAGTACTTC,CASSTRLAGADEQYF
.,TRBD1,TRBV5-4,TRBJ1-1,TGTGCCAGCAGCTCGGACAGGGGGCCTCCTGAAGCTTTCTTT,CASSSDRGPPEAFF
few,.,TRBV5-1,TRBJ2-5,TGCGCCAGCAGCTTGAGGGGAGTAGAGACCCAGTACTTC,CASSLRGVETQYF
.,.,TRBV19,TRBJ1-4,TGTGCCAGTAGTATCTCCCAGTTCACTGAAAAACTGTTTTTT,CASSISQFTEKLFF
few,TRBD1,TRBV10-3,TRBJ2-3,TGTGCCATCAGGAGACAGGGAGATACGCAGTATTTT,CAIRRQGDTQYF
.,.,TRBV5-4,TRBJ2-7,TGTGCCAGCAGCTCTACCTCAGGTGGATCCTACGAGCAGTACTTC,CASSSTSGGSYEQYF
few,.,TRBV28,TRBJ1-6,TGTGCCAGCAGTTTGAGAGCTGGTTCACCCCTCCACTTT,CASSLRAGSPLHF
once,.,TRBV6-5,TRBJ1-1,TGTGCCAGCAGTTTTACTCGGGACACTGAAGCTTTCTTT,CASSFTRDTEAFF
.,.,TRBV9,TRBJ2-2,TGTGCCAGCAGCGCTGGGGCCAACACCGGGGAGCTGTTTTTT,CASSAGANTGELFF
.,.,TRBV5-4,TRBJ2-5,TGTGCCTATGGATCGTACCAAGAGACCCAGTACTTC,CAYGSYQETQYF
.,.,TRBV18,TRBJ1-5,TGTGCCAGCTCACCGTTTGACAGTAAAAATCAGCCCCAGCATTTT,CASSPFDSKNQPQHF
.,.,TRBV4-1,TRBJ2-7,TGCGCCAGCAGCCAAGGTCCCGCGTGGACAGATACCTACGAGCAGTACTTC,CASSQGPAWTDTYEQYF
.,.,TRBV18,TRBJ2-1,TGTGCCAGCTCGATCCGGTCTCGAGGTGAGCAGTTCTTC,CASSIRSRGEQFF
.,.,TRBV10-3,TRBJ1-2,TGTGCCATCAGTGCGGGGGACATTTATGGCTACACCTTC,CAISAGDIYGYTF
.,TRBD1,TRBV2,TRBJ1-2,TGTGCCAGCAAGGACAGGGGCTTGGTGGGCTACACCTTC,CASKDRGLVGYTF
.,.,TRBV6-1,TRBJ1-4,TGTGCCAGCGGAGACAAACAGGGTGGTCGTGAAAAACTGTTTTTT,CASGDKQGGREKLFF
.,TRBD2,TRBV7-2,TRBJ2-3,TGTGCCAGCACTTCGGGGGGGACTAGCACAGATACGCAGTATTTT,CASTSGGTSTDTQYF
.,TRBD1,TRBV29-1,TRBJ2-7,TGCAGCGCACAATGGACAGGGGGCAACGAGCAGTACTTC,CSAQWTGGNEQYF
once,.,TRBV28,TRBJ2-1,TGTGCCAGCATTGGGGGGCAGAAAAATGAGCAGTTCTTC,CASIGGQKNEQFF
.,.,TRBV30,TRBJ2-5,TGTGCCTGGAATGCAGGCCCCGGGGGGACCCAGTACTTC,CAWNAGPGGTQYF
.,.,TRBV14,TRBJ1-2,TGTGCCAGCACTTCGGTGAATGGGGGCGCGGTCGGCTACACCTTC,CASTSVNGGAVGYTF
.,.,TRBV11-2,TRBJ1-1,TGTGCCAGCAGCTTTTCTTGGGGGGGAGCTGAAGCTTTCTTT,CASSFSWGGAEAFF
once,TRBD2,TRBV6-1,TRBJ2-3,TGTGCCAGCAGACGGGAGGGCCTTGATACGCAGTATTTT,CASRREGLDTQYF
.,TRBD1,TRBV28,TRBJ2-7,TGTGCCAGCAGTTTAAATCCCGGACAGGTTGGAACCTACGAGCAGTACTTC,CASSLNPGQVGTYEQYF
.,.,TRBV4-3,TRBJ2-3,TGCGCCAGCAGCCAGACGAGGGAACGAGATACGCAGTATTTT,CASSQTRERDTQYF